The text below deals with one T cell receptor (beta chain). This clone was observed at least ten times. No cognate antigen has been identified for it. Per-base quality was not reported, and no clone a single base away is much larger than it. The sample belongs to a study of metastatic and nonmetastatic thyroid tumors (dated by TCRdb to 2020 to 2021). In terms of the full investigation: Repertoires were compared across peripheral blood and tumor or nodule tissue samples from malignant and benign thyroid patients. The paper's findings and limits, for the study overall: In both blood and tumor samples, malignant tumors were reported to have significantly higher TCR beta diversity than benign nodules.

None of the patients had been given any treatment before thyroid surgery. The study retrospectively analysed patient clinical samples collected from the early 2010s to the late 2010s using T-cell receptor beta sequencing. Preparation of the library involved PCR. TCRdb names Illumina HiSeq 4000 as the instrument used. High-throughput sequencing was used to profile the TCR beta-chain CDR3 region of each patient. In the original analysis: A classifier to discriminate distant-metastatic papillary thyroid cancer patients was built from CDR3 differences across clinicopathological groups. To measure repertoire diversity the researchers used the Shannon index, while the Morisita-Horn index served to gauge how similar the tumor and blood repertoires were. TCRdb redid the processing of the public reads, applying fastp at Q25 and MiXCR, and retained in-frame beta chains. In this record, the V and J calls reflect TCRdb's handling and not the investigators' own analysis. The sample table contains about 64,000 clones; only one count was recorded for around 15% of them. Clones ranked in the top ten supply less than 9.5% of the sample.

The TCR was taken from a male donor with papillary thyroid cancer or a benign thyroid nodule (not recorded which). Some clones in this sample may be carry-over from other donors' samples. The specimen sequenced was blood.

The DNA sequence is given as TGTGCCAGCAGCTTGCCGGGCCCCTACGAGCAGTACTTC. Its coded protein is CASSLPGPYEQYF. The V and J genes are TRBV5-6 and TRBJ2-7; the D gene is not confidently resolved. Looking up the germline V gene yields CDR1 SGHDT and CDR2 YYEEEE. Trimming at the junction amounts to 1 base on V and 2 bases on J, and the germline ends lie 7 bases apart. Its CDR3 holds 13 amino acids, cysteine through phenylalanine. The CDR3 DNA has 39 bases and is translated from base 1.